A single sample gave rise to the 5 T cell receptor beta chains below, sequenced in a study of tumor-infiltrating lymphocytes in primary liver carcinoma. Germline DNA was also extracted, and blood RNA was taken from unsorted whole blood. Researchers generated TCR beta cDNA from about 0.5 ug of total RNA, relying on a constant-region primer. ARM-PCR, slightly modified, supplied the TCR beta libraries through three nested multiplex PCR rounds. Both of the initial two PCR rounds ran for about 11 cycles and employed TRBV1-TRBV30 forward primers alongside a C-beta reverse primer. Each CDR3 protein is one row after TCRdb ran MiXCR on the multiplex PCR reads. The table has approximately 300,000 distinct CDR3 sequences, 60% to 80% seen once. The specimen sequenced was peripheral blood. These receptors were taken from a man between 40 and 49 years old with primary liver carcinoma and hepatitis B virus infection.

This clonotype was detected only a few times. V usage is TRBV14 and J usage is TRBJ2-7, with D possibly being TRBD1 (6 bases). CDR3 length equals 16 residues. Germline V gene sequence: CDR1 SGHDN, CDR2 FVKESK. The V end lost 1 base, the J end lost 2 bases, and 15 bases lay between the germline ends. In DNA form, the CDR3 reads TGTGCCAGCAGCCAAGTTTCTTTACAGGGCACCTACGAGCAGTACTTC. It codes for CASSQVSLQGTYEQYF.

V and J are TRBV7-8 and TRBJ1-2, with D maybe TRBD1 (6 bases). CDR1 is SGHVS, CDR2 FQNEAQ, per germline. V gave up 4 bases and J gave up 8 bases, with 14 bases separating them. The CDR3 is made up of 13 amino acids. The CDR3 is CASSSWQGLGYTF. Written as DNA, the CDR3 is TGTGCCAGCAGCTCGTGGCAGGGGCTCGGCTACACCTTC.

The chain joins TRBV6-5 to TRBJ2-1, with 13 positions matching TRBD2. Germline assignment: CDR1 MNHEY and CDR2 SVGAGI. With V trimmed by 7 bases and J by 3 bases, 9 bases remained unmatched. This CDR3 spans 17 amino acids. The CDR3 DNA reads TGTGCCAGCAAGGGGACTAGCGGGAATTGGGTCTACAATGAGCAGTTCTTC. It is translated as CASKGTSGNWVYNEQFF.

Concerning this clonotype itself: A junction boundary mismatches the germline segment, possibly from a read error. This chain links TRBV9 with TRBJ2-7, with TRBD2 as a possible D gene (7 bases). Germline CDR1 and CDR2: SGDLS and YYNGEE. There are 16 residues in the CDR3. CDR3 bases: TGTGCCAGTAGCGGGCGAGGGCAGGGGAATACCTACGAGCAGTACTTC. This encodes CASSGRGQGNTYEQYF. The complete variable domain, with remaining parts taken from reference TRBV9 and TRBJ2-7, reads DSGVTQTPKHLITATGQRVTLRCSPRSGDLSVYWYQQSLDQGLQFLIQYYNGEERAKGNILERFSAQQFPDLHSELNLSSLELGDSALYFCASSGRGQGNTYEQYFGPGTRLTVT.

This CDR3 is CASFSREALHF. CDR3 sequence (DNA): TGTGCCAGTTTCTCCAGGGAGGCCCTCCACTTT. The V and J genes are TRBV28 and TRBJ1-6, with D perhaps TRBD1 (5 bases). CDR1 MDHEN and CDR2 SYDVKM come from the germline V gene. The CDR3 runs 11 residues. V was pared by 9 bases and J by 14 bases, with 14 bases between.